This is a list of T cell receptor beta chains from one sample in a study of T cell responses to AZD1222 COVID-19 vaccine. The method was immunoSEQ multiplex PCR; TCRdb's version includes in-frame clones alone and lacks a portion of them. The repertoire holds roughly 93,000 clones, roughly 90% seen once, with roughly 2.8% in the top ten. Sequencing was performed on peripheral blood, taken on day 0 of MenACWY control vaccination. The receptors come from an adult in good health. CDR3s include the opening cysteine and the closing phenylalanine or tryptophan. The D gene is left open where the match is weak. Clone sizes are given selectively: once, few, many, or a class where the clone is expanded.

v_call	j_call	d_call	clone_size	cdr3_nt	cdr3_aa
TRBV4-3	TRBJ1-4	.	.	TGCGCCAGCAGCCGGAGGCAGGGGAATGAAAAACTGTTTTTT	CASSRRQGNEKLFF
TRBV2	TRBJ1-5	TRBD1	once	TGTGCCAGCAGAACAGGGGCCTACGGGGATCAGCCCCAGCATTTT	CASRTGAYGDQPQHF
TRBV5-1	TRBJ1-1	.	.	TGCGCCAGCAGCGAGGGGTTTGGGGCCACTGAAGCTTTCTTT	CASSEGFGATEAFF
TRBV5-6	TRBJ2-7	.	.	TGTGCCAGCAGCTTGGCAGACAGCCCCTACGAGCAGTACTTC	CASSLADSPYEQYF
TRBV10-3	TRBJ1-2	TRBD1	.	TGTGCCATCAAGGGACAGGGAGCTAACTATGGCTACACCTTC	CAIKGQGANYGYTF
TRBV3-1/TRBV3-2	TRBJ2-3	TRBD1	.	TGTGCCAGCAGTTACGGACAGGGGGCTGTATCAGATACGCAGTATTTT	CASSYGQGAVSDTQYF
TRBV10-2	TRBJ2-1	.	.	TGCGCCAGCAGTGAAGTCCGGGGACCCCAAATGCACAATGAGCAGTTCTTC	CASSEVRGPQMHNEQFF
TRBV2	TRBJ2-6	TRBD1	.	TGTGCCAGCAGTCAGGGGGTTGGGGCCAACGTCCTGACTTTC	CASSQGVGANVLTF
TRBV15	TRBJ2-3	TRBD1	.	TGTGCCACCAGCAGAGATCGGGAAGGGGGCGTATACACAGATACGCAGTATTTT	CATSRDREGGVYTDTQYF
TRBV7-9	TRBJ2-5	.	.	TGTGCCAGCAGCCCCGAGGACAGATTAGAAGAGACCCAGTACTTC	CASSPEDRLEETQYF
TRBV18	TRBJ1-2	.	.	TGTGCCAGCTCACCAAGGGACAACTATGGCTACACCTTC	CASSPRDNYGYTF
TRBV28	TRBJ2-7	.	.	TGTGCCAGCAGCCTCGGGACAACTTACGAGCAGTACTTC	CASSLGTTYEQYF
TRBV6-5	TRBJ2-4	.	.	TGTGCCAGCCGAGGGGGGGTAAAAAACATTCAGTACTTC	CASRGGVKNIQYF
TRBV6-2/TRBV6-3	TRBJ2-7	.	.	TGTGCCAGCAGTTACAATCAGGTTACCGACGCCTACGAGCAGTACTTC	CASSYNQVTDAYEQYF
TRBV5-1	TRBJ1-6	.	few	TGCGCCAGCAGCTCTTCCCAGCCCGGTTCACCCCTCCACTTT	CASSSSQPGSPLHF
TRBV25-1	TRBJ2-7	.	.	TGTGCCAGCAGTGAATCCAGCCGGGACAACCTCTTCTCCTACGAGCAGTACTTC	CASSESSRDNLFSYEQYF
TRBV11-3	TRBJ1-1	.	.	TGTGCCAGCAGCTTAATGGAGCTGAACACTGAAGCTTTCTTT	CASSLMELNTEAFF
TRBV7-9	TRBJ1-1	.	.	TGTGCCAGCAGCTTAGGGCCAGGTAATGAAGCTTTCTTT	CASSLGPGNEAFF
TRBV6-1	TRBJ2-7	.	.	TGTGCCAGCAGTGAAAAGGAAACCTACGAGCAGTACTTC	CASSEKETYEQYF
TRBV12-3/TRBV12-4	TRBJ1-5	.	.	TGTGCCAGCAGCTACGGGGGGGGGCCCCAGCATTTT	CASSYGGGPQHF
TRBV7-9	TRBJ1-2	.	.	TGTGCCAGCAGCGTCCAGGGAGCGCCTTATGATGGCTACACCTTC	CASSVQGAPYDGYTF
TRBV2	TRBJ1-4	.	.	TGTGCCAGCAGACGGGGCCCGGGTGGTGAAAAACTGTTTTTT	CASRRGPGGEKLFF
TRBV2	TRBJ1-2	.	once	TGTGCCAGCAGTGAACAGGGGATGGACTATGGCTACACCTTC	CASSEQGMDYGYTF
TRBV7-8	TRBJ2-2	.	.	TGTGCCAGCAGATTCCAACCGAACACCGGGGAGCTGTTTTTT	CASRFQPNTGELFF
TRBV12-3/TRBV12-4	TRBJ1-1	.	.	TGTGCCAGCAGCTTTCAAGGGAACACTGAAGCTTTCTTT	CASSFQGNTEAFF
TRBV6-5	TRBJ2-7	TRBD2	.	TGTGCCAGCATTAGTTCGGGGAGGGACTACGAGCAGTACTTC	CASISSGRDYEQYF
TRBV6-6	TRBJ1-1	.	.	TGTGCCAGCAGTCCTTCCTCGGAAGGACCAGGTGAAGCTTTCTTT	CASSPSSEGPGEAFF
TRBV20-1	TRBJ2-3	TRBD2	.	TGCAGTGCTAGTGAAGTTGGTCCGCCGAGCGGGGGAAAAGATACGCAGTATTTT	CSASEVGPPSGGKDTQYF
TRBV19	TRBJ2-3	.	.	TGTGCCAGTAGTATGAGACAGCTTTACACAGATACGCAGTATTTT	CASSMRQLYTDTQYF
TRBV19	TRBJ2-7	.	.	TGTGCCAGTAGTTCGGGGTACGAGCAGTACTTC	CASSSGYEQYF
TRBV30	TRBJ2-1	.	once	TGTGCCTGGAGTCCCTACTTAGATGAGCAGTTCTTC	CAWSPYLDEQFF